The clone carrying this T cell receptor beta chain was counted at least ten times. As yet, its antigen is unknown. The germline CDR1 and CDR2 sequences are MDHEN and SYDVKM. V was shortened by 6 bases and J by 4 bases, with 7 bases between the two germline ends. The CDR3 runs 11 residues. The entry originates in a study of blood T cells in healthy people across ages. Study-level results: The diversity estimates, figures obtained from one million T cells, were considered underestimates.

A second PCR, run for roughly 7 to 11 cycles, used a sample-barcoded 5' primer plus a J-beta primer mix. TCRdb redid the calling of the 5' RACE reads with MiXCR, one entry per CDR3 protein. The sample shows fewer than 900,000 distinct CDR3 sequences, roughly two fifths of them seen only once. Sequenced sample: blood. This clonotype originated in a woman between 55 and 75 years old in good health. The chain uses TRBV28 and TRBJ2-7; maybe TRBD2 (6 bases). CDR3 DNA sequence: TGTGCCAGCAGGGGGGGATACGAGCAGTACTTC. Amino acids: CASRGGYEQYF.